Below, 18 T cell receptor beta chains from the same sample are listed, as sequenced in a study of T cell repertoires in cytomegalovirus infection. Each CDR3 protein gets one entry after TCRdb re-called the reads with MiXCR. The sample contains roughly 300,000 distinct CDR3 sequences, 9.5% of which appear only once. The sample taken for sequencing was PBMCs. These TCRs come from a human donor in good health (CMV status not recorded). Some clones in this sample may be carry-over from other donors' samples.

This clonotype occurred a few times. The chain uses TRBV12-3 or TRBV12-4 and TRBJ2-5, with 7 bases aligning to TRBD1. The CDR3 totals 16 residues. Losses at the gene ends were 6 bases for V and 5 bases for J; bases not matched to a gene: 15. The CDR3 protein is CASSPHTRGRGETQYF. The CDR3 DNA follows: TGTGCCAGCAGCCCTCACACCCGGGGCAGGGGGGAGACCCAGTACTTC.

This clonotype was seen many times. V and J are TRBV7-8 and TRBJ2-3, with 15 bases fitting TRBD2. J was trimmed by 3 bases and V by 6 bases; bases with no gene match: 4. Germline V gives CDR1 SGHVS, CDR2 FQNEAQ. The CDR3 sequence is 16 residues long. The CDR3, as DNA: TGTGCCAGCAGTCGGACTAGCGGGAGGGCAACAGATACGCAGTATTTT. This translates into CASSRTSGRATDTQYF.

CDR3 in DNA: TGTGCCAGCAGCGTAGCTACAACCCACGAGCAGTACTTC. Its translation is CASSVATTHEQYF. The chain links TRBV9 to TRBJ2-7; D is unresolved. There are 13 residues in the CDR3. V lost 0 bases and J lost 5, with 9 bases in between. Germline-derived CDR1 and CDR2 are SGDLS and YYNGEE.

This clonotype was recorded a few times. The chain is built from TRBV20-1 and TRBJ2-1, with D possibly being TRBD1 (6 bases). This CDR3 has 16 residues. V was trimmed by 6 bases and J by 0 bases, leaving 18 bases between them. The germline gives CDR1 DFQATT, CDR2 SNEGSKA (reference sequence). DNA of the CDR3: TGCAGTGCCAACCACAGGGCTTCAAGCTCCTACAATGAGCAGTTCTTC. Amino acid sequence: CSANHRASSSYNEQFF.

This chain joins TRBV6-1 and TRBJ1-2; no clear D. CDR1 MNHNS and CDR2 SASEGT come from the germline V gene. The V gene lost 5 bases and the J gene lost 0 bases, with 7 bases spanning the gap. The CDR3 spans 13 residues. Written as DNA, the CDR3 is TGTGCCAGCAGTTCAGCCCCTAACTATGGCTACACCTTC. Translation gives CASSSAPNYGYTF.

This clonotype showed up many times. V gene TRBV28 combines with J gene TRBJ2-4, with 9 bases aligning to TRBD2. The CDR3 length is 17 residues. The germline gives CDR1 MDHEN, CDR2 SYDVKM. V shed 4 bases, J shed 2 bases, and the junction held 9 bases outside the gene matches. As DNA, the CDR3 is TGTGCCAGCAGTTCTTGGCGGGAGGGTCGACCCAAAAACATTCAGTACTTC. Protein sequence: CASSSWREGRPKNIQYF. The whole variable domain, filled in from reference TRBV28 and TRBJ2-4, reads DVKVTQSSRYLVKRTGEKVFLECVQDMDHENMFWYRQDPGLGLRLIYFSYDVKMKEKGDIPEGYSVSREKKERFSLILESASTNQTSMYLCASSSWREGRPKNIQYFGAGTRLSVL.

About this clonotype itself: Given the absence of the conserved phenylalanine or tryptophan at the CDR3 end, a read error is likely. This chain joins TRBV12-3 or TRBV12-4 and TRBJ2-5, with D unresolved. The V gene lost 4 bases and the J gene lost 4 bases, with 16 bases spanning the gap. The CDR3 spans 15 residues. CDR3 sequence: CASSSRRAGAETQYL. In DNA form, the CDR3 reads TGTGCCAGCAGTTCCCGAAGGGCCGGAGCAGAGACCCAGTACCTC.

The chain recombines TRBV9 with TRBJ2-3, with unresolved D. The CDR3 sequence is 14 residues long. Germline loops: CDR1 SGDLS, CDR2 YYNGEE. V lost 0 bases, J lost 0 bases, and 5 bases lay in between. This CDR3 reads CASSVAPSTDTQYF. The CDR3 DNA reads as TGTGCCAGCAGCGTAGCCCCTAGCACAGATACGCAGTATTTT.

This clonotype has a handful of counts. V and J are TRBV12-3 or TRBV12-4 and TRBJ2-5, with a tentative D call TRBD1 (5 bases). V was pared by 4 bases and J by 7 bases, with 13 bases between. CDR3 size: 13 residues. For the CDR3, the DNA is TGTGCCAGCAGTTCGCAGGGTAGGGTGACCCAGTACTTC. This codes for CASSSQGRVTQYF.

This clonotype was seen ten or more times. The chain carries TRBV7-2 and TRBJ1-6; 7 bases align to TRBD1. The germline CDR1 and CDR2 sequences are SGHTA and FQGNSA. Trimming removed 1 base from V and 4 bases from J; junction bases left unmatched: 4. CDR3 length equals 16 residues. The CDR3 DNA sequence: TGTGCCAGCAGCTTAGGGGGGACAGAATATAATTCACCCCTCCACTTT. Translated: CASSLGGTEYNSPLHF.

The chain uses TRBV19 and TRBJ2-1; TRBD2 agrees at 12 bases. This CDR3 has 16 residues. V was clipped by 5 bases and J by 8 bases; unmatched bases: 10. Germline V gene data show CDR1 as LNHDA and CDR2 as SQIVND (reference sequence). CDR3 protein: CASSSPGLAGLYEQFF. CDR3 nucleotide sequence: TGTGCCAGTAGTTCTCCGGGACTAGCGGGCCTCTATGAGCAGTTCTTC.

This clonotype was recorded at least ten times. The chain combines TRBV7-2 with TRBJ2-7; 7 bases match TRBD1. The V segment lost 6 bases and the J segment 2 bases; nucleotides outside the gene matches: 4. Germline assignment: CDR1 SGHTA and CDR2 FQGNSA. The CDR3 is 13 amino acids. The CDR3 here is CASRLQGTYEQYF. CDR3 nucleotide sequence: TGTGCCAGCAGGTTACAGGGGACCTACGAGCAGTACTTC.

This clonotype came up many times. The V gene is TRBV7-2, the J gene TRBJ2-5; D might be TRBD1 (5 bases). The CDR3 consists of 17 residues. Trimming shortened V by 4 bases and J by 1 base, and 19 bases separated the two germline ends. Per the germline V gene, CDR1 is SGHTA and CDR2 is FQGNSA. This chain's CDR3 is CASSSPPGGRAQETQYF. In DNA form, the CDR3 reads TGTGCCAGCAGCTCTCCCCCCGGCGGCAGGGCCCAAGAGACCCAGTACTTC.

The chain couples TRBV20-1 to TRBJ2-6; the match to TRBD1 covers 7 bases. The CDR3 length is 20 residues. V lost 3 bases, J lost 2 bases, and 19 bases stayed unmatched. Germline loops: CDR1 DFQATT, CDR2 SNEGSKA (reference sequence). CDR3 loop: CSARGQSVGLASTGANVLTF. The CDR3 coding sequence is TGCAGTGCTAGGGGACAGTCCGTTGGACTCGCCTCCACTGGGGCCAACGTCCTGACTTTC.

This clonotype appeared many times. The V and J genes are TRBV7-2 and TRBJ2-7; 8 bases agree with TRBD2. Germline loops: CDR1 SGHTA, CDR2 FQGNSA. Trimming at V came to 4 bases and at J to 5 bases, leaving 7 bases not matched to a gene. The length of the CDR3 is 14 residues. The CDR3 DNA sequence: TGTGCCAGCAGCTACTTTAGCGGGGTAAACGAGCAGTACTTC. This sequence encodes CASSYFSGVNEQYF. Based on the CDR3 plus reference TRBV7-2 and TRBJ2-7, the full variable domain is GAGVSQSPSNKVTEKGKDVELRCDPISGHTALYWYRQSLGQGLEFLIYFQGNSAPDKSGLPSDRFSAERTGGSVSTLTIQRTQQEDSAVYLCASSYFSGVNEQYFGPGTRLTVT.

The genes are TRBV20-1 and TRBJ1-2; TRBD1 aligns across 11 bases. The CDR3 has 15 residues. The V gene end was trimmed by 3 bases and the J gene end by 8 bases; junction bases not matched to a gene: 11. Germline CDR1 DFQATT, CDR2 SNEGSKA (reference sequence). The CDR3 is CSARETDRGLYGYTF. The CDR3 DNA is TGCAGTGCTAGGGAAACGGACAGGGGGCTGTACGGCTACACCTTC.

This clonotype was observed a few times. This chain joins TRBV6-2 or TRBV6-3 and TRBJ2-3; D is ambiguous. The CDR3 runs to 15 residues. Germline CDR1 MNHEY, CDR2 SVGEGT. The ends were cut back, 11 bases at V and 0 bases at J, with 18 bases in the middle. The CDR3 here is CASTPYFSSTDTQYF. The CDR3 DNA is TGTGCCTCGACCCCCTACTTTTCTAGCACAGATACGCAGTATTTT.

This clonotype showed up just a few times. The chain links TRBV20-1 to TRBJ1-4; TRBD1 agrees at 8 bases. CDR1 DFQATT and CDR2 SNEGSKA come from the germline V gene (reference sequence). The CDR3 has 14 amino acids. With V trimmed by 0 bases and J by 7 bases, 4 bases remained unmatched. CDR3 residues: CSARETGVGEKLFF. Written as DNA, the CDR3 is TGCAGTGCTAGAGAGACAGGGGTGGGTGAAAAACTGTTTTTT.